This T cell receptor (beta chain) was obtained from a study of shared T cell receptors in the human thymus. Germline CDR1 is LGHNA and CDR2 is YNFKEQ. The CDR3 contains 23 residues. V dropped 1 base and J dropped 0; count of bases not matched to a gene: 25. Sequencing was performed with immunoSEQ multiplex PCR; in TCRdb, only in-frame clones are kept and a portion is missing. The table lists hundreds of thousands of clones, approximately 87% of them singletons, with roughly 0.0089% in the top ten. This same sample was also taken into another study, of human thymus T cells. That report adds: Thymic and blood repertoires showed apparently biased V and J gene usage. Overlap was high between thymic repertoires from unrelated individuals, as reported in related research.

Sequencing used thymocytes. The receptor comes from a boy in the first two years of life with a congenital heart defect. This chain uses TRBV4-2 with TRBJ2-5, with TRBD2 matching over 8 bases. The CDR3 here is CASSQARGGPGLLRSGYQETQYF. The CDR3 DNA follows: TGTGCCAGCAGCCAAGCCCGCGGGGGGCCGGGGCTTTTGCGTAGCGGTTACCAAGAGACCCAGTACTTC.